Below, one T cell receptor beta chain is given with its context. Its cognate antigen has yet to be identified. Base qualities are not at hand, and no much larger clone is one base apart. TCR CDR3 regions were amplified from genomic DNA by multiplex PCR using the deep immunoSEQ assay. Genomic DNA extracted from each cell subset was distributed evenly over all wells of several immunoSEQ 96-well plates, and each plate served as one replicate. For sorted subsets, 150 to 250 ng genomic DNA, equal to 30,000 or so T cell genomes, was loaded into each replicate PCR. Purified libraries were quantified with a Qubit 3.0 fluorometer, sized on a Bioanalyzer 2100, and re-quantified with the KAPA Library Quantification kit. Every immunoSEQ 96-well plate was sequenced on a dedicated single-read 150-cycle Illumina NextSeq 550 flow cell. From the authors' description of their analysis: Because the immunoSEQ output included only junctional sequences and no quality scores, the filtering could not be the same as the filtering used for full-length reads. Sequences were annotated with PyIR, a Python wrapper for IgBLAST v1.9, and V/J genes and CDR3 were assigned using IMGT germline references. Reads were filtered out if the reads had weak V/J assignments (E-value above 1e-6), no CDR3, stop codons, out-of-frame junctions, or ambiguous translated residues. A V3J clonotype was defined by an identical inferred V gene, J gene, and CDR3 amino acid sequence. To compute the percentage overlap between repertoires, the number of shared unique clonotypes was divided by the size of the smaller repertoire. Richness of each repertoire was evaluated using RTK rarefaction, the Chao1 estimator, and Recon v2.1 estimates of unobserved clonotypes. For all TCRbeta clonotypes obtained by the gDNA method from several donors, generation probabilities were computed with OLGA. Held by TCRdb, this immuneACCESS table contains in-frame sequences only and omits some clones. Under half of the omission traces to an unresolved V gene where checked; the cause of the rest is unknown. V and J calls and clone size are as listed in that table; D and trimming were resolved from the DNA. The sample data list 650,000 to 800,000 clones, and 92% of these were observed just once. The top ten clonotypes cover nearly 25% of the sample.

The sample originates from a study of shared clonotypes between healthy human individuals (dated by TCRdb to 2020 to 2021). Describing the broader study: Two women and three men aged 18 to 49 years were included in the cohort. For each donor, CD4 naive and CD4 memory were each run on three plates, CD8 naive on two plates, and CD8 memory on one plate. To estimate repertoire size and how much clonotype sharing occurs between individuals, the study deeply sequenced the blood TCR repertoires of five healthy adults. Libraries were prepared and TCR repertoires were sequenced by different laboratories using diverse techniques, in order to increase sequencing depth and limit assay-specific biases. Per donor, leukapheresis produced somewhere between about 0.85 and 8.9 billion PBMCs.

For the CD8 naive samples, CD45RO-negative cells were positively selected for CCR7, yielding a CD45RA+CCR7+ population from which TemRA cells were excluded. The donors were healthy, HIV-negative adults who had no recently reported acute infections or vaccinations. Every donor was a Caucasian adult residing in Nashville, Tennessee, USA. Blood was collected by leukapheresis, and PBMCs were isolated by Ficoll-Histopaque density gradient centrifugation and then cryopreserved in liquid nitrogen vapor phase. Analytical flow cytometry was used to check the purity and quantity of every magnetically sorted T cell population. Genomic DNA was isolated from each sorted fraction and quantified by UV absorbance on a Nanodrop 2000c. Reading from cysteine to phenylalanine, the CDR3 counts 15 amino acids. The kept DNA is CDR3 alone, 45 bases in frame from the first base. V and J lose 0 bases and 5 bases, and a span of 15 bases separates them. CDR1 and CDR2, looked up from the germline V gene, are SGHRS and YFSETQ.

Results the study describes overall, beyond this receptor: Based on pairwise subsampling, the degree of clonotype sharing among donors was expected to be affected by sequencing depth. Because the study included a small number of donors, the genetic and exposure-history diversity represented was limited. Higher generation probabilities were observed for clonotypes shared by all four sorted-subset donors than for non-shared clonotypes. Naive subsets generally had larger estimated clonotype richness than memory subsets. Sharing across a few donors was observed for 5% to 6.5% of naive CD4, over 3% of naive CD8, over 2% of memory CD4, and about 0.4% of memory CD8 clonotypes. Sampling was restricted to blood, and TCR repertoires in tissues likely differ from the TCR repertoires found in blood. Rarefaction of sorted-subset datasets indicated incomplete sequencing despite the large sequencing depth.

The TCR comes from a man aged 30 to 45 in good health. The sequence is built from TRBV5-1 and TRBJ2-7; perhaps TRBD2 is the D gene, with 5 bases matching. The sequenced sample was naive CD8+ T cells sorted from blood. The cell subset or site label, read with the paper, signifies: CD45RA+CCR7+. The CDR3 in this case is CASSLDRGLPDEQYF. The bases are TGCGCCAGCAGCTTGGACAGAGGGCTGCCTGACGAGCAGTACTTC.